These 20 T cell receptor beta chains share one sample of origin, sequenced in a study of cytomegalovirus exposure and HLA in healthy donors. PCR amplification relied on 60 Vbeta primers (plus 13 Jbeta primers). Data came from immunoSEQ multiplex PCR; TCRdb stores just in-frame clones and leaves some out. The sample includes about 150,000 clones, less than 85% of them seen just once. Sequenced material: PBMCs. Every receptor here comes from a man in his forties or fifties in good health and CMV-seropositive.

This chain links TRBV15 with TRBJ2-7, with 7 bases fitting TRBD1. The CDR3 extends over 15 amino acids. The V gene end was trimmed by 4 bases and the J gene end by 2 bases; junction bases not matched to a gene: 8. Germline V lookup: CDR1 LNHNV, CDR2 YYDKDF (reference sequence). DNA for the CDR3: TGTGCCACCAGCAAATTCCGGGACAGTGCCTACGAGCAGTACTTC. It specifies CATSKFRDSAYEQYF.

This chain links TRBV6-1 with TRBJ2-5, with D perhaps TRBD1 (6 bases). V was trimmed by 4 bases and J by 5 bases, leaving 8 bases between them. The CDR3 runs to 12 residues. Per the germline V gene, CDR1 is MNHNS and CDR2 is SASEGT. The CDR3 protein is CASSVRGETQYF. DNA for the CDR3: TGTGCCAGCAGTGTAAGGGGGGAGACCCAGTACTTC.

This chain uses TRBV7-8 with TRBJ1-2; TRBD1 aligns across 10 bases. The CDR3 is 16 amino acids. Germline values: CDR1 SGHVS, CDR2 FQNEAQ. Trimming removed 2 bases from V and 8 bases from J; junction bases left unmatched: 11. The CDR3 protein is CASSLSTGGAASGYTF. CDR3 DNA sequence: TGTGCCAGCAGCTTATCGACAGGGGGCGCAGCGTCCGGCTACACCTTC.

J is TRBJ1-2 and V is TRBV19, with D hard to call. This CDR3 region has 12 residues. V lost 8 bases to trimming and J lost 1 base, with 8 bases between them. In germline, CDR1 is LNHDA, CDR2 SQIVND (reference sequence). DNA of the CDR3: TGTGCCAGTTCGGAGGGTAACTATGGCTACACCTTC. Translated, it gives CASSEGNYGYTF.

This clone was observed a few times. The V call is TRBV2, the J call TRBJ2-1; TRBD2 might be the D (5 bases). Germline V lookup: CDR1 SNHLY, CDR2 FYNNEI. The CDR3 loop spans 15 amino acids. Trimming removed 9 bases from V and 4 bases from J, with 19 bases in between. CDR3 nucleotide sequence: TGTGCCAGTGGCGGTAGGGAGACCTCATACAATGAGCAGTTCTTC. Translating gives CASGGRETSYNEQFF.

The chain employs TRBV28 and TRBJ2-7; perhaps TRBD1 as D (6 bases). This CDR3 comprises 11 residues. Trimming took 6 bases from V and 9 from J, leaving 12 bases between them. Germline V CDR1 and CDR2: MDHEN, SYDVKM. The CDR3 sequence: CASSLNRAQYF. CDR3 bases: TGTGCCAGCAGCCTAAACAGGGCGCAGTACTTC.

V usage is TRBV28 and J usage is TRBJ2-1, with 15 bases aligning to TRBD2. The CDR3 totals 15 residues. V was clipped by 7 bases and J by 7 bases; unmatched bases: 5. Looked up from germline, CDR1 is MDHEN and CDR2 is SYDVKM. The CDR3 nucleotides are TGTGCCAGCACCCCAGGACTAGCGGGAGGGAATGAGCAGTTCTTC. Its translation: CASTPGLAGGNEQFF.

This clone turned up a few times. This chain joins TRBV10-3 and TRBJ2-5; 7 bases are shared with TRBD1. Germline V gene data show CDR1 as ENHRY and CDR2 as SYGVKD. The J segment lost 1 base and the V segment lost 6 bases, leaving 2 bases of the junction unmatched. CDR3 size: 13 residues. CDR3 region: CAISSGGQETQYF. The CDR3 nucleotides are TGTGCCATCAGCTCAGGGGGCCAAGAGACCCAGTACTTC.

This clone has just one count. This sequence joins TRBV10-3 and TRBJ2-5, with D tentatively TRBD2 (5 bases). CDR3 length: 12 amino acids. Germline assignment: CDR1 ENHRY and CDR2 SYGVKD. V dropped 10 bases and J dropped 2 bases, with 11 bases sitting between them. The CDR3 DNA follows: TGTGCCACCTGGACGGGGCAAGAGACCCAGTACTTC. Its translation is CATWTGQETQYF.

The DNA for the CDR3 is TGTGCCAGCAGCAAAGGGACACACAGGGAGACCCAGTACTTC. Protein: CASSKGTHRETQYF. The rearrangement links TRBV21-1 to TRBJ2-5; the table calls TRBD1, which could not be checked here. TRBV21-1 counts as a pseudogene. The CDR3 is 14 residues long.

This chain joins TRBV19 and TRBJ2-5; 10 bases agree with TRBD1. This CDR3 region has 12 residues. V shed 6 bases, J shed 6 bases, and the junction held 1 base outside the gene matches. The germline CDR1 and CDR2 sequences are LNHDA and SQIVND (reference sequence). The CDR3 spells CASRDRGQTQYF. Written as DNA, the CDR3 is TGTGCCAGTAGAGACAGGGGGCAGACCCAGTACTTC.

This clone was observed a few times. The chain has TRBV5-4 and TRBJ2-3, with D unresolved. The CDR3 runs 13 residues. Trimming took 4 bases from V and 0 from J, leaving 6 bases between them. Looked up from germline, CDR1 is SGHNT and CDR2 is YYREEE (reference sequence). CDR3 nucleotides: TGTGCCAGCAGCCTGAGCAGCACAGATACGCAGTATTTT. It yields the protein CASSLSSTDTQYF.

This clone was detected once. The rearrangement uses TRBV18 and TRBJ2-7; maybe TRBD1 (5 bases). The length of the CDR3 is 13 residues. Germline V gene lookup returns CDR1 KGHSH and CDR2 LQKENI. Trimming pared 2 bases from V and 5 bases from J, leaving 10 bases between. The CDR3 protein is CASSPSGYNEQYF. The DNA for the CDR3 is TGTGCCAGCTCACCATCAGGGTACAACGAGCAGTACTTC. The whole variable domain, filled in from reference TRBV18 and TRBJ2-7, reads NAGVMQNPRHLVRRRGQEARLRCSPMKGHSHVYWYRQLPEEGLKFMVYLQKENIIDESGMPKERFSAEFPKEGPSILRIQQVVRGDSAAYFCASSPSGYNEQYFGPGTRLTVT.

The chain uses TRBV11-2 and TRBJ1-6; D is ambiguous. Trimming stripped 0 bases from V and 3 bases from J, with 15 bases between. Germline CDR1 and CDR2: SGHAT and FQNNGV. This CDR3 region has 18 residues. The CDR3 spells CASSLDVPGSGYNSPLHF. The CDR3 nucleotides are TGTGCCAGCAGCTTAGATGTACCGGGGAGCGGCTATAATTCACCCCTCCACTTT. The entire variable domain, with the rest obtained from reference TRBV11-2 and TRBJ1-6, is as follows: EAGVAQSPRYKIIEKRQSVAFWCNPISGHATLYWYQQILGQGPKLLIQFQNNGVVDDSQLPKDRFSAERLKGVDSTLKIQPAKLEDSAVYLCASSLDVPGSGYNSPLHFGNGTRLTVT.

The genes are TRBV5-1 and TRBJ2-5; perhaps TRBD1 as D (7 bases). Trimming stripped 0 bases from V and 4 bases from J, with 16 bases between. The CDR3 contains 16 residues. CDR1 is SGHRS, CDR2 YFSETQ, per germline. The CDR3, as DNA: TGCGCCAGCAGCTTGGGCGGGACAGTGTTCGGAGAGACCCAGTACTTC. Residues: CASSLGGTVFGETQYF.

V gene TRBV2 combines with J gene TRBJ2-3; a possible D gene is TRBD1 (6 bases). Deletions cut 4 bases from V and 4 bases from J, with 15 bases between. The CDR3 runs 15 residues. In germline, CDR1 is SNHLY, CDR2 FYNNEI. CDR3 loop: CASSVGAQRADTQYF. CDR3 bases: TGTGCCAGCAGTGTGGGGGCCCAGAGGGCAGATACGCAGTATTTT.

The genes are TRBV5-4 and TRBJ1-1; D remains unclear. Looked up from germline, CDR1 is SGHNT and CDR2 is YYREEE (reference sequence). The CDR3 loop spans 14 amino acids. Between the trimmed V and J ends, which lost 0 bases and 0 bases, there was a span of 6 bases. CDR3 coding DNA: TGTGCCAGCAGCTTGGCGTCAGTGAACACTGAAGCTTTCTTT. Its translation: CASSLASVNTEAFF. Filled out from reference TRBV5-4 and TRBJ1-1, the complete variable domain reads ETGVTQSPTHLIKTRGQQVTLRCSSQSGHNTVSWYQQALGQGPQFIFQYYREEENGRGNFPPRFSGLQFPNYSSELNVNALELDDSALYLCASSLASVNTEAFFGQGTRLTVV.

The CDR3 nucleotides are TGTGCCAGCGCGAGATCGGTATACGAGCAGTACTTC. Its translation: CASARSVYEQYF. This chain joins TRBV6-5 and TRBJ2-7; D is unresolved. This CDR3 comprises 12 residues. Trimming took off 8 bases at V and 4 bases at J, with 12 bases between the two ends. Germline V gene data show CDR1 as MNHEY and CDR2 as SVGAGI.

This clone has more than one count but fewer than ten. For the CDR3, the DNA is TGCGCCAGCAGCCAATCGGGACTACGCCTCTCCTACGAGCAGTACTTC. Amino acid sequence: CASSQSGLRLSYEQYF. The gene calls are TRBV4-1 and TRBJ2-7, with TRBD2 matching 7 bases. Per germline, CDR1 MGHRA and CDR2 YSYEKL. The V gene end was trimmed by 2 bases and the J gene end by 0 bases; junction bases not matched to a gene: 7. The CDR3 totals 16 residues.

J is TRBJ1-2 and V is TRBV10-3; tentative D call: TRBD1 (6 bases). The V gene lost 3 bases and the J gene lost 7 bases, with 12 bases spanning the gap. CDR1 and CDR2 from the germline V gene are ENHRY and SYGVKD. This CDR3 is built from 13 residues. The CDR3 DNA follows: TGTGCCATCAGTGATGCAGGGGTTAGTGGCTACACCTTC. It specifies CAISDAGVSGYTF.